Each of the 20 T cell receptor beta chains below was sequenced from the same sample in a study of cytomegalovirus exposure and HLA in healthy donors. The PCR had 60 Vbeta and 13 Jbeta primers. TCRdb's copy holds only in-frame clones and misses some; the assay was immunoSEQ multiplex PCR. The sample has 110,000 or so clones, 60% to 80% seen once. Material: PBMCs. Source of these receptors: a woman in her thirties in good health and CMV-seropositive.

Comments on this clone: At one boundary the junction diverges from the germline segment, which might be a read error. The chain couples TRBV7-9 to TRBJ2-7, with a possible D match to TRBD2 (6 bases). CDR1 and CDR2 (germline): SEHNR, FQNEAQ (reference sequence). The CDR3 has 12 residues. The CDR3 DNA reads TGTTCCAGCAGCCGCGGGGCCTACGAGCAGTACTTC. Its translation is CSSSRGAYEQYF. Together with reference TRBV7-9 and TRBJ2-7, the CDR3 gives the full variable domain: DTGVSQNPRHKITKRGQNVTFRCDPISEHNRLYWYRQTLGQGPEFLTYFQNEAQLEKSRLLSDRFSAERPKGSFSTLEIQRTEQGDSAMYLCSSSRGAYEQYFGPGTRLTVT.

The J gene is TRBJ1-1, the V gene TRBV6-5; D may be TRBD1 (6 bases). Germline CDR1 and CDR2: MNHEY and SVGAGI. The CDR3 covers 14 residues. V lost 7 bases and J lost 0, with 12 bases in between. The CDR3 DNA sequence: TGTGCCAGCAAAACAGGGATCATGAACACTGAAGCTTTCTTT. Translating gives CASKTGIMNTEAFF.

The chain combines TRBV7-2 with TRBJ2-1; D unresolved. The CDR3 totals 12 residues. V was cut by 3 bases and J by 9 bases, with 9 bases left in between. Germline CDR1 reads SGHTA; CDR2 reads FQGNSA. In DNA form, the CDR3 reads TGTGCCAGCAGCTTTAGAGGATCTGAGCAGTTCTTC. Residues: CASSFRGSEQFF.

V and J are TRBV6-5 and TRBJ2-1; possibly TRBD1 for D (6 bases). Germline V gene data show CDR1 as MNHEY and CDR2 as SVGAGI. V shed 6 bases and J shed 6 bases, with 9 bases lying between them. This CDR3 has 12 residues. The CDR3 spells CASRRDINEQFF. CDR3 coding DNA: TGTGCCAGCAGAAGGGACATCAATGAGCAGTTCTTC.

The V call is TRBV30, the J call TRBJ1-6; TRBD1 matches at 7 bases. Germline loops: CDR1 GTSNPN, CDR2 SVGIG (reference sequence). The CDR3 is 12 amino acids. Trimming took 4 bases from V and 8 from J; bases not matched to a gene: 2. This CDR3 reads CAWNRGYSPLHF. The DNA for the CDR3 is TGTGCCTGGAACAGGGGTTATTCACCCCTCCACTTT.

The chain is built from TRBV6-1 and TRBJ2-5, with 7 bases matching TRBD1. This CDR3 region has 16 residues. V was pared by 4 bases and J by 1 base, with 9 bases of the junction left unmatched. Germline assignment: CDR1 MNHNS and CDR2 SASEGT. The CDR3 DNA reads as TGTGCCAGCAGTGCGCTACAGGGGAATAGCCAAGAGACCCAGTACTTC. Protein: CASSALQGNSQETQYF.

The chain employs TRBV7-9 and TRBJ1-5, with 9 bases that match TRBD1. Per the germline V gene, CDR1 is SEHNR and CDR2 is FQNEAQ (reference sequence). With V trimmed by 3 bases and J by 0 bases, 9 bases remained unmatched. The CDR3 is made up of 18 amino acids. The CDR3 bases are TGTGCCAGCAGCTTCGGGACAGGGTTTATCGGTAGCAATCAGCCCCAGCATTTT. Its translation: CASSFGTGFIGSNQPQHF.

The chain uses TRBV6-5 and TRBJ1-2; TRBD1 agrees at 8 bases. V lost 8 bases and J lost 6; bases outside the gene matches: 11. CDR1 is MNHEY and CDR2 is SVGAGI in the germline V gene. This CDR3 comprises 14 residues. CDR3 amino acids: CASGQGQLSHGYTF. CDR3 nucleotides: TGTGCCAGCGGACAGGGCCAATTAAGTCATGGCTACACCTTC.

J is TRBJ2-1 and V is TRBV19; D possibly corresponds to TRBD2 (6 bases). V lost 5 bases, J lost 0 bases, and 11 bases lay in between. Germline-derived CDR1 and CDR2 are LNHDA and SQIVND (reference sequence). This CDR3 contains 15 residues. DNA of the CDR3: TGTGCCAGTAGTCGCGGGATGAGCTCCTACAATGAGCAGTTCTTC. As protein: CASSRGMSSYNEQFF.

This clone was picked up a small number of times. The rearrangement links TRBV10-3 to TRBJ1-2; D gene uncertain. CDR1 is ENHRY and CDR2 is SYGVKD in the germline V gene. The CDR3 has 16 residues. The V end lost 3 bases, the J end lost 4 bases, and 18 bases lay between the germline ends. CDR3 protein: CAISESGAYRSYGYTF. The CDR3 nucleotides are TGTGCCATCAGTGAATCGGGAGCGTACAGATCCTATGGCTACACCTTC.

This clone has more than one count but fewer than ten. The chain employs TRBV19 and TRBJ1-3; D is possibly TRBD1 (6 bases). V gave up 6 bases and J gave up 0 bases, with 9 bases separating them. The CDR3 extends over 14 amino acids. The germline CDR1 and CDR2 sequences are LNHDA and SQIVND (reference sequence). CDR3 sequence (DNA): TGTGCCAGTAGGGCGGACAGCTCTGGAAACACCATATATTTT. This sequence encodes CASRADSSGNTIYF. The variable domain in full, completed from reference TRBV19 and TRBJ1-3, reads DGGITQSPKYLFRKEGQNVTLSCEQNLNHDAMYWYRQDPGQGLRLIYYSQIVNDFQKGDIAEGYSVSREKKESFPLTVTSAQKNPTAFYLCASRADSSGNTIYFGEGSWLTVV.

The genes are TRBV21-1 and TRBJ1-4; the DNA was not used to check the table's D call, TRBD1. TRBV21-1 is given as a pseudogene. CDR3 length equals 13 residues. CDR3 region: CASATGGEEKLFF. CDR3 coding DNA: TGTGCCAGTGCTACAGGGGGGGAGGAAAAACTGTTTTTT.

The chain is built from TRBV5-1 and TRBJ2-1; 9 nucleotides align to TRBD1. Germline trimming cut 4 bases from V and 9 bases from J; bases unmatched to any gene: 5. The V gene's germline CDR1 is SGHRS and CDR2 YFSETQ. The CDR3 covers 13 residues. CDR3 nucleotide sequence: TGCGCCAGCAGCCGGGACAGGGCGGCTGAGCAGTTCTTC. This encodes CASSRDRAAEQFF.

This clone was counted only a few times. J is TRBJ2-1 and V is TRBV5-1; 9 nucleotides match TRBD2. This CDR3 spans 16 amino acids. Trimming removed 4 bases from V and 4 bases from J; junction bases left unmatched: 9. Germline V gene data show CDR1 as SGHRS and CDR2 as YFSETQ. The CDR3 DNA reads as TGCGCCAGCAGCAAAGAAGCGGGGGGAACATACAATGAGCAGTTCTTC. Translation gives CASSKEAGGTYNEQFF.

V is TRBV10-3 and J is TRBJ2-7; possibly TRBD1 for D (6 bases). The V end lost 6 bases, the J end lost 0 bases, and 12 bases lay between the germline ends. This CDR3 is 14 amino acids long. The germline gives CDR1 ENHRY, CDR2 SYGVKD. The CDR3 DNA reads TGTGCCATCAGGGGGACATCCAGCTCCTACGAGCAGTACTTC. It translates to CAIRGTSSSYEQYF.

The chain uses TRBV6-1 and TRBJ2-7; 8 bases align to TRBD1. The V gene's germline CDR1 is MNHNS and CDR2 SASEGT. This CDR3 is built from 14 residues. V lost 6 bases, J lost 1 base, and 5 bases stayed unmatched. The CDR3 loop reads CASSRGPESYEQYF. CDR3 bases: TGTGCCAGCAGCAGGGGGCCCGAATCCTACGAGCAGTACTTC.

This clone was counted a single time. This rearrangement joins TRBV7-6 to TRBJ1-2; D ambiguous. The CDR3 extends over 13 amino acids. Trimming removed 0 bases from V and 4 bases from J, with 6 bases in between. CDR1 and CDR2 from the germline V gene are SGHVS and FNYEAQ. The CDR3 loop is CASSLAEGYGYTF. For the CDR3, the DNA is TGTGCCAGCAGCTTAGCGGAGGGCTATGGCTACACCTTC.

This clone appeared a single time. This rearrangement joins TRBV6-1 to TRBJ1-4; D is uncertain. The V and J ends lost 5 bases and 8 bases respectively, with 12 bases between them. Germline CDR1 MNHNS, CDR2 SASEGT. This CDR3 is built from 13 residues. The CDR3 DNA reads as TGTGCCAGCAGTTCCCTCCTGCGGGAAAAACTGTTTTTT. Translating gives CASSSLLREKLFF.

Here the CDR3 DNA reads TGTGCCAGTAGTATAGTTACGGACACTGAAGCTTTCTTT. Encoded protein: CASSIVTDTEAFF. The V call is TRBV19, the J call TRBJ1-1; D gene unclear. The CDR3 is 13 amino acids. V was pared by 1 base and J by 3 bases, with 6 bases between. Looked up from germline, CDR1 is LNHDA and CDR2 is SQIVND (reference sequence).

The V call is TRBV5-1, the J call TRBJ1-4, with 9 bases lining up with TRBD1. V lost 1 base, J lost 5 bases, and 6 bases stayed unmatched. The CDR3 totals 16 residues. Germline assignment: CDR1 SGHRS and CDR2 YFSETQ. The CDR3 protein is CASSLTQGAGNEKLFF. The CDR3 nucleotides read TGCGCCAGCAGCTTGACACAGGGGGCAGGAAATGAAAAACTGTTTTTT.